This T cell receptor (beta chain) is from a study of OX40 agonist ivuxolimab in advanced cancers. Broadly, across the study: Ivuxolimab, which targeted the costimulatory receptor OX40 (CD134), was an agonistic, fully human IgG2 monoclonal antibody. Intravenous ivuxolimab was administered to patients every 2 weeks at six dose levels: 0.01, 0.1, 0.3, 1.5, 3 and 10 mg/kg. Three dose-escalation patients achieved partial responses, one with hepatocellular carcinoma and two with cutaneous melanoma. Of the approximately 53 patients in dose escalation, around 20 had hepatocellular carcinoma, some 15 had melanoma, 9 had renal cell carcinoma and 9 had head and neck cancer. The paper reports the monotherapy dose-escalation portion (N of about 50 patients) of the phase I ivuxolimab trial. In the dose-escalation cohort, 82.7% of patients were male, and the mean age was 60 years with a range of about 20 to 90. Peripheral TCRbeta sequencing aimed to test whether ivuxolimab altered TCR sequence diversity and caused clonal T-cell expansion. Prior anti-PD-1, anti-PD-L1 or anti-CTLA-4 therapy was permitted, and 35% to 40% of dose-escalation patients had received checkpoint inhibitors. Paper-wide results and their limitations: Low levels of normalized T-cell clonal expansion were also seen in some patients who did not respond. Clonal expansion of both CD4+ and CD8+ blood T cells was observed from baseline to week 6 at doses 0.1 to 3.0 mg/kg. Which antigens the clonally expanded peripheral T cells were specific for was not determined. Partial responders in the 0.1-3.0 mg/kg groups had among the lowest normalized peripheral clonal expansion, especially among CD8+ T cells. After ivuxolimab, CD8+ T cells had more expanded clones than CD4+ T cells on average.

To sequence the TCRbeta CDR3 region, genomic DNA was isolated from the sorted cells. The immunoSEQ Assay was used for sequencing of TCRbeta CDR3 regions. As stored in TCRdb, this immuneACCESS dataset retains in-frame rearrangements with V and J assigned. A fraction of the clones does not appear; measured against another copy, unresolved V genes explain less than half of the discrepancy, and the remainder lacks a known reason. This sample gives 15,000 or so clones in total; roughly 87% of them show up just once. In total, the top ten clones hold around 25% of the sample. This clone was recorded only once. The specificity of this receptor is unknown. Per-nucleotide qualities are absent, and no much larger clonotype sits a single base away. From the cysteine up to the phenylalanine, the CDR3 has a length of 14 residues. The entry retains the CDR3 DNA only, 42 bases that are in frame from base 1. CDR1 and CDR2 are drawn from the germline V gene: SNHLY, FYNNEI. At the junction V is shortened by 2 bases and J by 4 bases, with 11 bases in between.

Patients with a history of autoimmune disease or receiving systemic immunosuppression were excluded from the trial. Peripheral blood for TCR sequencing was collected from all dose cohorts at baseline, on cycle 4 day 1, and on cycle 7 day 1. Samples came from an open-label, multicenter, first-in-human phase I dose-escalation trial of ivuxolimab. The trial enrolled adults with locally advanced or metastatic head and neck squamous cell, hepatocellular, melanoma or renal cell carcinoma. Before TCR sequencing, CD4+ and CD8+ T cells were separately sorted from peripheral blood. The sequence came from an adult with an advanced solid tumor such as melanoma, head and neck, liver or kidney cancer. Specimen: CD4+ or CD8+ T cells sorted from blood, collected in a trial of the OX40 agonist ivuxolimab. This sequence uses TRBV2 and TRBJ2-5, with the D segment identity uncertain. The nucleotide sequence is TGTGCCAGCAGTGAAAATCCATTAGGAGAGACCCAGTACTTC. The resulting protein is CASSENPLGETQYF.